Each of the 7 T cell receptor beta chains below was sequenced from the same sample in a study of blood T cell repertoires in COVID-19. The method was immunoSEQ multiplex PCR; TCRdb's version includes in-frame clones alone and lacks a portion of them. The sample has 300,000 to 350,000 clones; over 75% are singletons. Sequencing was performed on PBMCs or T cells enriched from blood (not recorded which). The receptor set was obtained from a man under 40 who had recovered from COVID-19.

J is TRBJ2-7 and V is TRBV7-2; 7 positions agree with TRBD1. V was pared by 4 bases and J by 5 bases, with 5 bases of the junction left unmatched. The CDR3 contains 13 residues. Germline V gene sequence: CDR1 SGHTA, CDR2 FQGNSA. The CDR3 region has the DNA TGTGCCAGCAGCTGGTACAGGGGCGACGAGCAGTACTTC. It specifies CASSWYRGDEQYF.

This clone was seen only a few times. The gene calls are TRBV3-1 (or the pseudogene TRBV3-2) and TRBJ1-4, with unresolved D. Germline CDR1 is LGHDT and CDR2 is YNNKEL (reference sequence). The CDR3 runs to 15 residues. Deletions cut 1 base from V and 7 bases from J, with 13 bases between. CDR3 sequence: CASSQGGGEGEKLFF. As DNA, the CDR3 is TGTGCCAGCAGCCAAGGGGGAGGAGAGGGTGAAAAACTGTTTTTT.

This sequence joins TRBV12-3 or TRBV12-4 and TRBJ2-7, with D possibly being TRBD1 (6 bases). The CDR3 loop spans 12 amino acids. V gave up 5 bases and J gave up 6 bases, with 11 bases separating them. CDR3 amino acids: CASSRDRLEQYF. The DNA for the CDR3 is TGTGCCAGCAGTCGAGACAGGCTCGAGCAGTACTTC.

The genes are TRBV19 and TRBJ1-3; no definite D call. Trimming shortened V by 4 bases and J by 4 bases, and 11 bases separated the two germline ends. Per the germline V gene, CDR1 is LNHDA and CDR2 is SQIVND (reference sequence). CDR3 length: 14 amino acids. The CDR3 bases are TGTGCCAGTAGTAAACAGAACGAGGGAAACACCATATATTTT. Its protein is CASSKQNEGNTIYF.

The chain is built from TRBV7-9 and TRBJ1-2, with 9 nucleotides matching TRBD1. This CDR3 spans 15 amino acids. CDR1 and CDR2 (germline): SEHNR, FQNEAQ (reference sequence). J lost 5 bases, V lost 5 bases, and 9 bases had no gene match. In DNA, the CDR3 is TGTGCCAGCAGCGTCCAACAGGGGGCATTATATGGCTACACCTTC. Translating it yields CASSVQQGALYGYTF.

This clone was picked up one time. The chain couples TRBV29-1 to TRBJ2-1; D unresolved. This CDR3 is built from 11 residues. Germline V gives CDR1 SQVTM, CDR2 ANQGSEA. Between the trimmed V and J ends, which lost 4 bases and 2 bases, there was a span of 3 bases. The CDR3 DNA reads TGCAGCGTTGTTACCTACAATGAGCAGTTCTTC. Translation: CSVVTYNEQFF.

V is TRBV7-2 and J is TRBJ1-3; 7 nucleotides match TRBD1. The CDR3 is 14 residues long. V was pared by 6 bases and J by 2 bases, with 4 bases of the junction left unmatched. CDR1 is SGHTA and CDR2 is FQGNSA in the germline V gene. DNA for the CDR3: TGTGCCAGCAGTCATAGGGGGCCTGGAAACACCATATATTTT. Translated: CASSHRGPGNTIYF.